This T cell receptor (beta chain) was documented in a study of T cells in Graves' hyperthyroidism and ophthalmopathy. CDR1 SGHTA and CDR2 FQGNSA come from the germline V gene. Losses at the gene ends were 5 bases for V and 12 bases for J; bases not matched to a gene: 10. The CDR3 runs 12 residues. TCR beta CDR3 regions were amplified from RNA. HTBI primers drove first-round RT-PCR of the TCR CDR3. TCRdb analysed the multiplex PCR reads with MiXCR anew, one entry per CDR3 protein. This table has hundreds of thousands of distinct CDR3 sequences, 35% appearing once. On this clonotype itself: A much more abundant neighbour one base away suggests this may be a read error.

The sample consisted of blood. The chain recombines TRBV7-2 with TRBJ2-7; 7 bases match TRBD1. The TCR sequence derives from a woman aged 40 to 55 with Graves' hyperthyroidism. CDR3 amino acids: CASSLYDRAMYF. CDR3 nucleotide sequence: TGTGCCAGCAGCCTCTACGACAGGGCGATGTACTTC.